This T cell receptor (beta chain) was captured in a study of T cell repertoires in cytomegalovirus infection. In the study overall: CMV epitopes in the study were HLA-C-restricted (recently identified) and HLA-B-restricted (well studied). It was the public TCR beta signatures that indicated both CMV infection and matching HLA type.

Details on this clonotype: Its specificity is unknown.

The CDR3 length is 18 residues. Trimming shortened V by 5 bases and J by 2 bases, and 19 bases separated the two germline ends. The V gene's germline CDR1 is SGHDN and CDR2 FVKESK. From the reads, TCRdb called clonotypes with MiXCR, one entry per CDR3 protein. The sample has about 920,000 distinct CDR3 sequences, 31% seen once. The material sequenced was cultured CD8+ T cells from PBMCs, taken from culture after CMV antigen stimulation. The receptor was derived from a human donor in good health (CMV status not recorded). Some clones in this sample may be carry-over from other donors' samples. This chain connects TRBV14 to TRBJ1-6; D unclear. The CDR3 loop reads CASSSLDGITTYNSPLHF. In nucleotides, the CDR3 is TGTGCCAGCAGCTCCCTTGACGGCATTACGACCTATAATTCACCCCTCCACTTT.